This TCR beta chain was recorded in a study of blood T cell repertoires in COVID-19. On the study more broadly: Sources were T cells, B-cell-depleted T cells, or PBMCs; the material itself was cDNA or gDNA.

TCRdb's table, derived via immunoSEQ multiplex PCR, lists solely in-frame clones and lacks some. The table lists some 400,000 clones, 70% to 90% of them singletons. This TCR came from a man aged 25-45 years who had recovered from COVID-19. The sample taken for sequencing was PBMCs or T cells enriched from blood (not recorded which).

CDR3 residues: CASSQEAGSGNTIYF. In nucleotides, the CDR3 is TGCGCCAGCAGCCAAGAGGCGGGCTCTGGAAACACCATATATTTT. The V and J genes are TRBV4-3 and TRBJ1-3; D ambiguous. The CDR3 has 15 amino acids. Germline lookup yields CDR1 LGHNA and CDR2 YSLEER. With 0 bases removed from V and 0 bases from J, the gap between germline ends came to 6 bases.